These T cell receptor beta chains were read from a single sample in a study of human T cells and chemical hapten exposure. In TCRdb, the RACE reads were re-called with MiXCR into one record per CDR3 protein. The repertoire holds around 110,000 distinct CDR3 sequences, with roughly an eighth as singletons. The specimen comprised whole blood, sampled in connection with sensitization to the hapten diphenylcyclopropenone (DPC). These receptors were collected from a woman between 50 and 59 years old with alopecia areata. Some clones in this sample may be carry-over from other donors' samples. The CDR3 runs from the conserved cysteine through the conserved F or W. D genes are given only for firm matches. Clone sizes are given selectively: once, few, many, or a class where the clone is expanded.

.	TRBJ1-5	many	TRBV7-6	TGTGCCAGCAGCTTAGGACTTGGTCAAGGCCAGCCCCAGCATTTT	CASSLGLGQGQPQHF
TRBD1	TRBJ1-2	few	TRBV4-1	TGCGCCAGCAGCCAAGATTCGACAGGGTCGGACTATGGCTACACCTTC	CASSQDSTGSDYGYTF
.	TRBJ1-6	.	TRBV5-1	TGCGCCAGCAGCTTGGAGGCCAGGGGCCCTTCGCCCCTCCACTTT	CASSLEARGPSPLHF
TRBD1	TRBJ1-4	.	TRBV28	TGTGCCAGCAGGATCGGACAGGGTCCTAATGAAAAACTGTTTTTT	CASRIGQGPNEKLFF
.	TRBJ2-7	.	TRBV6-5	TGTGCCAGCAGTTACTCGAGTAAGGGCTACGAGCAGTACTTC	CASSYSSKGYEQYF
.	TRBJ2-3	.	TRBV10-3	TGTGCCATCAGTGTAGGCACCACAGATACGCAGTATTTT	CAISVGTTDTQYF
.	TRBJ2-3	many	TRBV4-3	TGCGCCAGCAGCCAAGAGACGGGGGCGGGGGCGCATACAGATACGCAGTATTTT	CASSQETGAGAHTDTQYF
.	TRBJ2-4	many	TRBV18	TGTGCCAGCTCACCACCGGGCGCGAGAATCAAAAACATTCAGTACTTC	CASSPPGARIKNIQYF
.	TRBJ2-7	.	TRBV6-6	TGTGCCAGCAGGCGTATTGGGGAGCAGTACTTC	CASRRIGEQYF
.	TRBJ2-1	many	TRBV29-1	TGCAGCATTAAGTGGGGTTTTAAGAATGAGCAGTTCTTC	CSIKWGFKNEQFF
TRBD2	TRBJ2-3	.	TRBV28	TGTGCCAGCAGTCCGGCCCTAGCGGGGGGTACAGATACGCAGTATTTT	CASSPALAGGTDTQYF
.	TRBJ2-3	many	TRBV12-3/TRBV12-4	TGTGCCAGCAGTTTATCACAGCCCGACCCTAGTGAGCATTTT	CASSLSQPDPSEHF
.	TRBJ1-1	many	TRBV20-1	TGCAGTGCTAGAGCCATTGGCGGGAGGCCTGAAGCTTTCTTT	CSARAIGGRPEAFF
.	TRBJ1-4	many	TRBV6-2/TRBV6-3	TGTGCCAGCACCGTGGGACAACCTGCAACTAATGAAAAACTGTTTTTT	CASTVGQPATNEKLFF
.	TRBJ1-1	.	TRBV9	TGTGCCAGCAGCGTGGGAGGCTCAGTGAACACTGAAGCTTTCTTT	CASSVGGSVNTEAFF
.	TRBJ2-2	.	TRBV7-2	TGTGCCAGCAGATTTAGGCAAGGGTTAGGGGTGACCGGGGAGCTGTTTTTT	CASRFRQGLGVTGELFF
.	TRBJ1-6	many	TRBV19	TGTGCCAGTATCCTCTCCCCAGGAAATTCACCCCTCCACTTT	CASILSPGNSPLHF
.	TRBJ2-1	.	TRBV2	TGTGCCAGCAGTGGAGGGCGTCTTACCCCGCAGTTCTTC	CASSGGRLTPQFF
TRBD1	TRBJ2-7	many	TRBV7-9	TGTGCCAGCAGCTTATTGGGACAGCTGTACGAGCAGTACTTC	CASSLLGQLYEQYF
.	TRBJ2-7	few	TRBV5-1	TGCGCCAGCAGCTTTAACAGGGTGGACGAGCAGTACTTC	CASSFNRVDEQYF
TRBD1	TRBJ1-6	many	TRBV12-3/TRBV12-4	TGTGCCAGCCGATCTGACCGACAGGGGGGCAACTCACCCCTCCACTTT	CASRSDRQGGNSPLHF
.	TRBJ1-1	many	TRBV6-5	TGTGCCAGCAGTACCTATCGTGAAGCTTTCTTT	CASSTYREAFF
.	TRBJ2-3	.	TRBV11-3	TGTGCCAGCAGCTTAGGGAGCAACTCCGGGAGCACAGATACGCAGTATTTT	CASSLGSNSGSTDTQYF
TRBD1	TRBJ1-2	many	TRBV28	TGTGCCAGCAGTTCCCCGGGACAGAACAACTATGGCTACACCTTC	CASSSPGQNNYGYTF
.	TRBJ1-2	many	TRBV5-6	TGTGCCAGCAGCAAACACCCGGTGACTAACTATGGCTACACCTTC	CASSKHPVTNYGYTF
TRBD2	TRBJ2-7	.	TRBV23-1	TGCGCCAGCAGTCAAGGACAGGCGGGAGGGGAGCAGTACTTC	CASSQGQAGGEQYF
.	TRBJ2-1	.	TRBV6-5	TGTGCCAGCACCCAACAGGGTACGACAGTCAATGAGCAGTTCTTC	CASTQQGTTVNEQFF
.	TRBJ2-2	few	TRBV12-3/TRBV12-4	TGTGCCAGCAGTCCGTTCTGGTGGAGGGGGCACACCGGGGAGCTGTTTTTT	CASSPFWWRGHTGELFF
.	TRBJ2-3	many	TRBV29-1	TGCAGCGTTGAAGAAGGGGCGGATACGCAGTATTTT	CSVEEGADTQYF
TRBD2	TRBJ2-1	.	TRBV12-5	TGTGCTAGTGCTCCACTGGGACTAGAAGGAGATGAGCAGTTCTTC	CASAPLGLEGDEQFF
.	TRBJ2-2	few	TRBV27	TGTGCCAGCAGTTTAAGGCTTCACACCGGGGAGCTGTTTTTT	CASSLRLHTGELFF
.	TRBJ1-5	once	TRBV27	TGTGCCAGCAGTTTCTCAGGGGACATAGCCCAGCATTTT	CASSFSGDIAQHF
.	TRBJ1-1	.	TRBV20-1	TGCAGTGCCTCAAGGACGGCGAACACTGAAGCTTTCTTT	CSASRTANTEAFF
.	TRBJ1-4	.	TRBV6-5	TGTGCCAGCAGCCCGGGACCAACTAATGAAAAACTGTTTTTT	CASSPGPTNEKLFF
TRBD1	TRBJ2-3	.	TRBV28	TGTGCCATCGGGACAGGGTGGACAGATACGCAGTATTTT	CAIGTGWTDTQYF
.	TRBJ1-1	.	TRBV7-9	TGTGCCAGCAGCCCTGACGGGACGTTAAACACTGAAGCTTTCTTT	CASSPDGTLNTEAFF
TRBD1	TRBJ2-7	few	TRBV6-6	TGTGCCAGCAGTTACTCAGACAGGGGGACCTACGAGCAGTACTTC	CASSYSDRGTYEQYF